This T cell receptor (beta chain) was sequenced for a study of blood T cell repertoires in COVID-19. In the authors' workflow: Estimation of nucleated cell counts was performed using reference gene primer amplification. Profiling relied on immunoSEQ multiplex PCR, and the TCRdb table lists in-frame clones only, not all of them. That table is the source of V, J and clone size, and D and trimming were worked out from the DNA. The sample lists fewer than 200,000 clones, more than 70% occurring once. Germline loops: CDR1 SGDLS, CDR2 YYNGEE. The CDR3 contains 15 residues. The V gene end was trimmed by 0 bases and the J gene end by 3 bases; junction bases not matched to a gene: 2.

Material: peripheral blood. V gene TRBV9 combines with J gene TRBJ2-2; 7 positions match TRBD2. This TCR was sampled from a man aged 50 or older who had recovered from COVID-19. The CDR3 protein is CASSVVGGDTGELFF. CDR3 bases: TGTGCCAGCAGCGTAGTGGGGGGGGACACCGGGGAGCTGTTTTTT.